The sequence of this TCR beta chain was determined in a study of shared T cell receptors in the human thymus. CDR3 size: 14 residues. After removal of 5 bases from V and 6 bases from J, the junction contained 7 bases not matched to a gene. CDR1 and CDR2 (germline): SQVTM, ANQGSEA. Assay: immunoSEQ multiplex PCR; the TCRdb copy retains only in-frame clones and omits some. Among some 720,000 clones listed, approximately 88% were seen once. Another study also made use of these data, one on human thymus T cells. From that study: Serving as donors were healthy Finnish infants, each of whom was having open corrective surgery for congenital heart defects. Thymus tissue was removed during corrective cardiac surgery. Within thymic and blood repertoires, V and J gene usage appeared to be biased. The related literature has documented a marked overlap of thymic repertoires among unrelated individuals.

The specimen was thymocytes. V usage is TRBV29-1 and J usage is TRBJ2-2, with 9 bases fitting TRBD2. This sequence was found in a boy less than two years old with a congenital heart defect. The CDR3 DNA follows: TGCAGCGTTATCAGCGGGGGGCCTCCCGGGGAGCTGTTTTTT. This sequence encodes CSVISGGPPGELFF.